The clone carrying this T cell receptor beta chain was counted a few times. Its matching antigen is unknown. Both 60 Vbeta primers and 13 Jbeta primers went into the PCR. The repertoire was sequenced with immunoSEQ multiplex PCR; TCRdb's copy has only in-frame clones and lacks some. The sample includes over 85,000 clones, less than 10% of them seen just once. The sample is drawn from a study of cytomegalovirus exposure and HLA in healthy donors. Whole-study results and caveats: Researchers counted 164 TCR beta chains as cytomegalovirus-associated.

V dropped 3 bases and J dropped 1 base, with 6 bases sitting between them. There are 13 residues in the CDR3. Germline CDR1 reads LNHNV; CDR2 reads YYDKDF (reference sequence). V usage is TRBV15 and J usage is TRBJ1-2; D unresolved. Sequencing was carried out using PBMCs. The clonotype originates from a man aged 50 or older in good health and CMV-seronegative. As DNA, the CDR3 is TGTGCCACCAGCAGGGAGGGTAACTATGGCTACACCTTC. Translated: CATSREGNYGYTF.